These T cell receptor beta chains were read from a single sample in a study of blood T cell repertoires in COVID-19. Data came from immunoSEQ multiplex PCR; TCRdb stores just in-frame clones and leaves some out. Of some 200,000 clones listed, approximately 86% are singletons. The sample taken for sequencing was peripheral blood. Receptors were obtained from a man aged 35-49 years with active or convalescent COVID-19. Each CDR3 is given with its conserved first and last residue. A D gene is named only where the DNA matches it firmly. Only part of the rows carry a size: once, few, many, or a class if the clone is expanded.

>TRBV6-5|-|TRBJ1-1|-
TGTGCCAGCGGCACAGGGTTGGGGACTGAAGCTTTCTTT
CASGTGLGTEAFF
>TRBV4-1|-|TRBJ1-1|-
TGCGCCAGCAGCCAAGAGGCGCCTCAGCGGGGTACTGAAGCTTTCTTT
CASSQEAPQRGTEAFF
>TRBV28|few|TRBJ2-7|-
TGTGCCAGCAGTGGTCGACAGGGAGGTGACTACGAGCAGTACTTC
CASSGRQGGDYEQYF
>TRBV20-1|once|TRBJ1-1|TRBD1
TGCAGTGCTTCGACAGGGCCGGAAGCTTTCTTT
CSASTGPEAFF
>TRBV28|few|TRBJ2-3|-
TGTGCCAGCAGTTTCCGAGGACGAGGGACGCAGTATTTT
CASSFRGRGTQYF
>TRBV2|few|TRBJ1-6|-
TGTGCCAGCAGTGTGAGGTCACCCCTCCACTTT
CASSVRSPLHF
>TRBV5-5|-|TRBJ1-4|-
TGTGCCAGCAGCGCCCGGGACAATTTGTCCCTTCGGCATAATGAAAAACTGTTTTTT
CASSARDNLSLRHNEKLFF
>TRBV5-1|-|TRBJ2-1|-
TGCGCCAGCAGCGGGGGGGCGGGAACCTACAATGAGCAGTTCTTC
CASSGGAGTYNEQFF
>TRBV28|-|TRBJ1-2|-
TGTGCCATCATGGGGGGGGCCTATGGCTACACCTTC
CAIMGGAYGYTF
>TRBV30|-|TRBJ1-1|TRBD1
TGTGCCTGGAGGTCCGGGACAGGGAGCGCGGGGACTGAAGCTTTCTTT
CAWRSGTGSAGTEAFF
>TRBV27|-|TRBJ2-2|-
TGTGCCAGCCAGACAGTAAACACCGGGGAGCTGTTTTTT
CASQTVNTGELFF
>TRBV12-3/TRBV12-4|once|TRBJ1-6|-
TGTGCCAGCAGTTCCGCCCCGGCACCCCTCCACTTT
CASSSAPAPLHF
>TRBV11-3|-|TRBJ1-4|-
TGTGCCAGCAGCTGGGGACCGGACGGGGGACTGTTTTTT
CASSWGPDGGLFF
>TRBV25-1|many|TRBJ2-1|-
TGTGCCAGCAGTGAATCGGGAGACAGATCTGAGCAGTTCTTC
CASSESGDRSEQFF
>TRBV7-2|few|TRBJ2-5|TRBD2
TGTGCCAGCAGCCCCCGGACTAGCGGGGAGGAGACCCAGTACTTC
CASSPRTSGEETQYF
>TRBV2|-|TRBJ1-2|TRBD1
TGTGCCAGCAGTGAACAGGGGGTGGAGGGCTACACCTTC
CASSEQGVEGYTF
>TRBV19|-|TRBJ2-4|-
TGTGCCAGTAGTGAGGCTGGGTCGTGGTCCAACATTCAGTACTTC
CASSEAGSWSNIQYF
>TRBV4-3|-|TRBJ2-3|TRBD2
TGCGCCAGCAGCCCCAGGGACTACACAGATACGCAGTATTTT
CASSPRDYTDTQYF
>TRBV5-6|-|TRBJ2-5|-
TGTGCCAGCAGCTTGTATAATATCGAGACCCAGTACTTC
CASSLYNIETQYF
>TRBV12-2|-|TRBJ2-7|-
TGTGCAAGTCGCTTAGCATTAGGGGGGGAATACGAGCAGTACTTC
CASRLALGGEYEQYF
>TRBV10-3|-|TRBJ2-5|TRBD2
TGTGCCATCAGTGAACCCGGACTAGCGGGGGCCTCAGAGACCCAGTACTTC
CAISEPGLAGASETQYF
>TRBV19|once|TRBJ2-5|TRBD2
TGTGCCAGTAGACTAAGCGGGGGAGCCCAAGAGACCCAGTACTTC
CASRLSGGAQETQYF
>TRBV5-1|few|TRBJ1-1|TRBD1
TGCGCCAGCAGCTGGGGGACAGGGTCCACTGAAGCTTTCTTT
CASSWGTGSTEAFF
>TRBV7-9|-|TRBJ1-6|TRBD1
TGTGCCAGCGGGGGACAGGGGGATTCACCCCTCCACTTT
CASGGQGDSPLHF
>TRBV6-1|-|TRBJ1-6|TRBD1
TGTGCCAGCAGTGTCCAGGACAGGATGACTAATTCACCCCTCCACTTT
CASSVQDRMTNSPLHF
>TRBV28|-|TRBJ1-5|TRBD1
TGTGCCAGCAGTTCCGGGACAGGGGCTTATCAGCCCCAGCATTTT
CASSSGTGAYQPQHF
>TRBV29-1|once|TRBJ2-5|TRBD2
TGCAGCGTCGGGAAGGGAGGGAGGGAGACCCAGTACTTC
CSVGKGGRETQYF
>TRBV11-2|-|TRBJ1-4|-
TGTGCCAGCAGCCCCCCAGGGAGGTCAGCTGAAAAACTGTTTTTT
CASSPPGRSAEKLFF
>TRBV19|-|TRBJ1-1|-
TGTGCCAGTAGGAGGAGAGAGTTCACTGAAGCTTTCTTT
CASRRREFTEAFF
>TRBV18|-|TRBJ2-2|-
TGTGCCAGCTCACCGGGCAGGCGGAACACCGGGGAGCTGTTTTTT
CASSPGRRNTGELFF
>TRBV10-2|-|TRBJ1-2|TRBD1
TGCGCCAGCGCACCGGGACAGGCGCCGTACTATGGCTACACCTTC
CASAPGQAPYYGYTF
>TRBV2|-|TRBJ1-5|-
TGTGCCAGCAGTTTTCTCGGCGGGGTTTTAGGGCAGCCCCAGCATTTT
CASSFLGGVLGQPQHF
>TRBV19|-|TRBJ2-4|TRBD1
TGTGCCAGTACCGGGACAGGCCTAGTAGCCAAAAACATTCAGTACTTC
CASTGTGLVAKNIQYF
>TRBV7-8|-|TRBJ2-1|TRBD2
TGTGCCAGCAGCCCTGGGACTAGCGGGTTCAATGAGCAGTTCTTC
CASSPGTSGFNEQFF
>TRBV7-2|-|TRBJ2-2|-
TGTGCCAGCAGTCTCAAGGGGCCGGGGGCCGGGGAGCTGTTTTTT
CASSLKGPGAGELFF
>TRBV5-4|-|TRBJ2-5|-
TGTGCCAGCAGCTCCCGCGGGGAAGAGACCCAGTACTTC
CASSSRGEETQYF
>TRBV5-4|-|TRBJ1-4|TRBD1
TGTGCCAGCAGCTACGCAGGGGGCCTAGATGAAAAACTGTTTTTT
CASSYAGGLDEKLFF
>TRBV5-1|-|TRBJ2-2|-
TGCGCCAGCAGCTTCCAACCGACAGGGAACACCGGGGAGCTGTTTTTT
CASSFQPTGNTGELFF
>TRBV21-1|-|TRBJ1-5|-
TGTGCCAGCAGCACCGGACAGTTTGATAGCAATCAGCCCCAGCATTTT
CASSTGQFDSNQPQHF
>TRBV5-1|-|TRBJ2-5|TRBD1
TGCGCCAGCAGCTGGGGACAGGGTGGGCAAGAGACCCAGTACTTC
CASSWGQGGQETQYF
>TRBV14|-|TRBJ1-6|-
TGTGCCAGCAGCCCTGGGCCTAATTCACCCCTCCACTTT
CASSPGPNSPLHF
>TRBV19|-|TRBJ1-5|-
TGTGCCAGTAATGACCCCCGGGGGAGCAATCAGCCCCAGCATTTT
CASNDPRGSNQPQHF
>TRBV27|-|TRBJ2-6|-
TGTGCCAGCAGTTCCTCCTGGACAACTGGGGCCAACGTCCTGACTTTC
CASSSSWTTGANVLTF
>TRBV4-1|-|TRBJ1-1|TRBD1
TGCGCCAGCAGCCAAGAACAGGGGACGGATGAAGCTTTCTTT
CASSQEQGTDEAFF
>TRBV3-1/TRBV3-2|-|TRBJ1-3|-
TGTGCCAGCAGCCAACAAAGTACAGGGTCTGGAAACACCATATATTTT
CASSQQSTGSGNTIYF
>TRBV14|-|TRBJ1-1|TRBD1
TGTGCCAGCAGCCAATTCCAGTCCGGGACAGGGGTTAGAAGGTTGACCACTGAAGCTTTCTTT
CASSQFQSGTGVRRLTTEAFF
>TRBV9|-|TRBJ1-2|-
TGTGCCAGCAGCGTAGGGGAGCGGGGCTACACCTTC
CASSVGERGYTF
>TRBV7-9|once|TRBJ2-1|-
TGTGCCAGCAGCTTAGACTCTAATGAGCAGTTCTTC
CASSLDSNEQFF
>TRBV28|-|TRBJ1-3|-
TGTGCCAGCGGCATTGAAGGGGCGGGAAACACCATATATTTT
CASGIEGAGNTIYF